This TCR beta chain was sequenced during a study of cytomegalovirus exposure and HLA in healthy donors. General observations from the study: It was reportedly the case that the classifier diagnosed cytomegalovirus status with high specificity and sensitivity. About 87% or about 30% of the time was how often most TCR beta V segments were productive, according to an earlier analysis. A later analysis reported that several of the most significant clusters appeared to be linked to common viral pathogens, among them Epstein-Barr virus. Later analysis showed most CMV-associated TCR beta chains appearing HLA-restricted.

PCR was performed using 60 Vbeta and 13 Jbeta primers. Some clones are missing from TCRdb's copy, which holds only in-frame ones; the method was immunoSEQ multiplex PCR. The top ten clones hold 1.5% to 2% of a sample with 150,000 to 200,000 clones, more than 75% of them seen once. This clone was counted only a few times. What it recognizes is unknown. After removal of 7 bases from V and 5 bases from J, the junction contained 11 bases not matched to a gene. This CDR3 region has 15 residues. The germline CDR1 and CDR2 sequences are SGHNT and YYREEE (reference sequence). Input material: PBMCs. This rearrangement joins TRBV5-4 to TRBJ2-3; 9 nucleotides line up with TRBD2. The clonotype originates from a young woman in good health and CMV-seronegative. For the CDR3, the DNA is TGTGCCAGCCGGCCCCATAGACTAGCGGAAGATACGCAGTATTTT. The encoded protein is CASRPHRLAEDTQYF. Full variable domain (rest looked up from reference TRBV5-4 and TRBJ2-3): ETGVTQSPTHLIKTRGQQVTLRCSSQSGHNTVSWYQQALGQGPQFIFQYYREEENGRGNFPPRFSGLQFPNYSSELNVNALELDDSALYLCASRPHRLAEDTQYFGPGTRLTVL.